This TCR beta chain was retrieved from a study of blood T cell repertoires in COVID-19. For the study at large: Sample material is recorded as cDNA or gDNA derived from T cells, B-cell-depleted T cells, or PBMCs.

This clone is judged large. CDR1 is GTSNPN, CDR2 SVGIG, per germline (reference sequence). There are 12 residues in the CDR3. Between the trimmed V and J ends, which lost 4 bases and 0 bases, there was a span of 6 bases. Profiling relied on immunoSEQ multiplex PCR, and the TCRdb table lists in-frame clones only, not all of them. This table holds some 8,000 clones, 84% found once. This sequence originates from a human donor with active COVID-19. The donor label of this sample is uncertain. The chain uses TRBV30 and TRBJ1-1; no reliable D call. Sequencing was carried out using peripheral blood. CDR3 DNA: TGTGCCTGGACACAGATGAACACTGAAGCTTTCTTT. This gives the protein CAWTQMNTEAFF.